The rows below give T cell receptor beta chains drawn from one sample of a study of blood T cell repertoires in COVID-19. The protocol was immunoSEQ multiplex PCR, while the TCRdb copy is restricted to in-frame clones and leaves out a portion. The repertoire consists of 150,000 to 200,000 clones, with about four fifths occurring once and the leading ten covering over 9.5%. Material: peripheral blood. The receptors shown here come from a woman older than 75 with active or convalescent COVID-19. The CDR3 runs from the conserved cysteine through the conserved F or W. A D gene is named only where the DNA matches it firmly. Not every row has a clone size; where given, it reads once, few, many or a size class.

j_gene | v_gene | abundance | d_gene | CDR3aa | CDR3nt
TRBJ1-6 | TRBV25-1 | - | - | CASSEYKGANSPLHF | TGTGCCAGCAGTGAATACAAAGGGGCTAATTCACCCCTCCACTTT
TRBJ2-7 | TRBV9 | medium-sized | - | CASSVRLWSYEQYF | TGTGCCAGCAGCGTAAGGCTATGGAGCTACGAGCAGTACTTC
TRBJ2-2 | TRBV11-3 | - | TRBD2 | CASSLSGSIGGELFF | TGTGCCAGCAGCCTTAGCGGGAGTATAGGTGGGGAGCTGTTTTTT
TRBJ2-7 | TRBV11-2 | - | - | CASSVDSGVGAVYEQYF | TGTGCCAGCAGCGTCGACTCAGGGGTAGGGGCCGTCTACGAGCAGTACTTC
TRBJ1-4 | TRBV10-3 | - | - | CAISESTANEKLFF | TGTGCCATCAGTGAGTCTACAGCTAATGAAAAACTGTTTTTT
TRBJ2-7 | TRBV2 | - | - | CASHYRRTSYEQYF | TGTGCCAGCCATTATAGACGGACATCCTACGAGCAGTACTTC
TRBJ1-5 | TRBV12-3/TRBV12-4 | - | - | CASSQQGGQPQHF | TGTGCCAGCAGTCAACAGGGTGGCCAGCCCCAGCATTTT
TRBJ1-2 | TRBV27 | - | TRBD1 | CASRRTGFYGYTF | TGTGCCAGCAGACGGACAGGGTTCTATGGCTACACCTTC
TRBJ1-4 | TRBV7-7 | - | TRBD1 | CASSRDRGEKLFF | TGTGCCAGCAGCCGCGACAGGGGTGAAAAACTGTTTTTT
TRBJ2-7 | TRBV28 | - | - | CASSLRYEQYF | TGTGCCAGCAGCCTTAGATACGAGCAGTACTTC
TRBJ1-4 | TRBV5-5 | - | TRBD1 | CASSFGTAEKLFF | TGTGCCAGCAGCTTCGGGACAGCCGAAAAACTGTTTTTT
TRBJ1-1 | TRBV28 | - | - | CASTRDTEAFF | TGTGCCAGCACTCGTGACACAGAAGCTTTCTTT
TRBJ1-3 | TRBV6-5 | once | - | CASSYSLLSSGNTIYF | TGTGCCAGCAGTTACTCTCTCCTTAGCTCTGGAAACACCATATATTTT
TRBJ2-1 | TRBV30 | - | - | CAWSGHGGKNEQFF | TGTGCCTGGAGTGGCCACGGCGGGAAGAATGAGCAGTTCTTC
TRBJ1-1 | TRBV27 | few | - | CASSLTAINTEAFF | TGTGCCAGCAGCCTGACAGCGATTAACACTGAAGCTTTCTTT
TRBJ1-2 | TRBV27 | - | TRBD1 | CASSQTDRAPNYGYTF | TGTGCCAGCAGTCAAACAGACAGGGCCCCTAACTATGGCTACACCTTC
TRBJ2-7 | TRBV30 | - | TRBD2 | CALDSLLAGAYEQYF | TGTGCCTTGGACAGTCTACTAGCGGGAGCCTACGAGCAGTACTTC
TRBJ1-1 | TRBV5-1 | - | - | CASSLRGVGGSNTEAFF | TGCGCCAGCAGCTTGCGGGGCGTCGGGGGGTCCAACACTGAAGCTTTCTTT
TRBJ2-3 | TRBV2 | once | - | CASSPSGQGRVNTQYF | TGTGCCAGCAGTCCCTCAGGGCAGGGAAGGGTAAATACGCAGTATTTT
TRBJ2-7 | TRBV28 | - | - | CASSTNEWLKGHEQYF | TGTGCCAGCAGTACCAACGAGTGGCTCAAGGGGCACGAGCAGTACTTC
TRBJ1-2 | TRBV2 | - | TRBD1 | CASRDRVFYGYTF | TGTGCCAGCCGGGACAGGGTTTTCTATGGCTACACCTTC
TRBJ1-1 | TRBV5-1 | - | TRBD1 | CASSLQAGGAVNTEAFF | TGCGCCAGCAGCCTACAAGCAGGGGGCGCGGTTAACACTGAAGCTTTCTTT
TRBJ2-2 | TRBV10-3 | - | - | CAIRSTGELFF | TGTGCCATCCGTTCCACCGGGGAGCTGTTTTTT
TRBJ2-3 | TRBV6-2/TRBV6-3 | - | TRBD1 | CASSLRDSNPSTDTQYF | TGTGCCAGCAGTCTCCGGGACAGCAACCCTAGCACAGATACGCAGTATTTT
TRBJ1-2 | TRBV19 | - | TRBD1 | CASIPTGQGSYGYTF | TGTGCCAGTATCCCTACGGGACAGGGGTCCTATGGCTACACCTTC
TRBJ1-3 | TRBV19 | - | - | CASGRRASGNTIYF | TGTGCCAGCGGGAGGAGGGCTTCTGGAAACACCATATATTTT
TRBJ2-3 | TRBV18 | - | - | CASSPGGGSTDTQYF | TGTGCCAGCTCACCAGGCGGCGGAAGCACAGATACGCAGTATTTT
TRBJ2-7 | TRBV7-6 | - | - | CASSLGAGVRYEQYF | TGTGCCAGCAGCTTAGGGGCAGGGGTTCGCTACGAGCAGTACTTC
TRBJ1-5 | TRBV18 | - | - | CASSPPGESNQPQHF | TGTGCCAGCTCACCACCAGGGGAAAGCAATCAGCCCCAGCATTTT
TRBJ2-7 | TRBV5-6 | - | TRBD1 | CASSSSTGAREQYF | TGTGCCAGCAGCTCTTCGACAGGGGCGCGCGAGCAGTACTTC
TRBJ1-3 | TRBV19 | - | - | CASTNTRARGASGNTIYF | TGTGCCAGTACCAACACCCGTGCCAGGGGCGCGTCTGGAAACACCATATATTTT
TRBJ2-1 | TRBV7-6 | - | TRBD2 | CASSPLAGATNEQFF | TGTGCCAGCAGCCCTCTAGCGGGAGCCACCAATGAGCAGTTCTTC
TRBJ2-3 | TRBV27 | - | - | CASSLSRVAGDTQYF | TGTGCCAGCAGTTTGTCCAGGGTTGCAGGGGATACGCAGTATTTT
TRBJ1-1 | TRBV10-3 | once | - | CAISVGALNTEAFF | TGTGCCATCAGTGTTGGAGCCCTGAACACTGAAGCTTTCTTT
TRBJ2-7 | TRBV10-3 | - | TRBD2 | CAISESTSAPYEQYF | TGTGCCATCAGTGAGTCGACTAGCGCACCCTACGAGCAGTACTTC
TRBJ1-1 | TRBV5-1 | - | - | CASISGGGSSNTEAFF | TGCGCCAGCATAAGCGGGGGCGGTTCGTCGAACACTGAAGCTTTCTTT
TRBJ1-2 | TRBV19 | - | TRBD1 | CASRRGQNSHGYTF | TGTGCCAGTAGGCGGGGACAGAATAGTCATGGCTACACCTTC
TRBJ2-1 | TRBV5-1 | - | - | CASSLGTNTLVDEQFF | TGCGCCAGCAGCTTGGGGACAAACACCCTGGTCGATGAGCAGTTCTTC
TRBJ2-7 | TRBV5-1 | once | TRBD1 | CASTQGSSSYEQYF | TGCGCCAGCACACAGGGGTCAAGCTCCTACGAGCAGTACTTC
TRBJ2-4 | TRBV3-1/TRBV3-2 | - | TRBD2 | CASSQGGTKNIQYF | TGTGCCAGCAGCCAGGGAGGGACCAAAAACATTCAGTACTTC
TRBJ1-6 | TRBV2 | - | TRBD1 | CAGWLGQGGSPLHF | TGTGCCGGCTGGTTAGGACAGGGGGGTTCACCCCTCCACTTT
TRBJ1-3 | TRBV3-1/TRBV3-2 | - | TRBD1 | CASSLHTGVRSGNTIYF | TGTGCCAGCAGCCTACATACAGGGGTCCGTTCTGGAAACACCATATATTTT
TRBJ2-1 | TRBV19 | - | TRBD2 | CASKGGGRASSYNEQFF | TGTGCCAGTAAGGGAGGCGGGAGGGCCAGCTCCTACAATGAGCAGTTCTTC
TRBJ2-1 | TRBV20-1 | few | TRBD1 | CSASTIHRAGTAYNEQFF | TGCAGTGCTAGTACGATCCACAGAGCCGGGACAGCATACAATGAGCAGTTCTTC
TRBJ2-7 | TRBV5-1 | - | TRBD2 | CASSTNPGGSYEQYF | TGCGCCAGCAGCACCAACCCGGGGGGCTCCTACGAGCAGTACTTC
TRBJ1-1 | TRBV13 | once | - | CASSLASRRSEAFF | TGTGCCAGCAGCTTAGCGAGTAGGAGGAGTGAAGCTTTCTTT
TRBJ1-2 | TRBV5-1 | - | - | CASSESSGYGYTF | TGCGCCAGCAGCGAGAGTTCAGGCTATGGCTACACCTTC
TRBJ2-5 | TRBV7-6 | - | - | CASSLGGGLQETQYF | TGTGCCAGCAGCTTAGGCGGGGGCCTCCAAGAGACCCAGTACTTC
TRBJ2-3 | TRBV10-3 | - | - | CAISDPSYSTDTQYF | TGTGCCATCAGTGACCCTAGCTATAGCACAGATACGCAGTATTTT